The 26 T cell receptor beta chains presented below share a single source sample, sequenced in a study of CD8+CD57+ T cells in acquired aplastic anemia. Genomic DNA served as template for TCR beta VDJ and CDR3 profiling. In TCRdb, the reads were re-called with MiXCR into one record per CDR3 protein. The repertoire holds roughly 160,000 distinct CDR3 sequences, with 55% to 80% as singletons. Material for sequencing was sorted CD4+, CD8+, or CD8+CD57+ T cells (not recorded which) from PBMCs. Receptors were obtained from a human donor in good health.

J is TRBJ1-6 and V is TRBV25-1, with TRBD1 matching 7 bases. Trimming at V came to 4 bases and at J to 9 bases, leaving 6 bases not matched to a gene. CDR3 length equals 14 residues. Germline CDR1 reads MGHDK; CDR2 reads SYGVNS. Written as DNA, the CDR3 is TGTGCCAGCAGTGGCGGGACAGAGGGTTCACCCCTCCACTTT. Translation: CASSGGTEGSPLHF. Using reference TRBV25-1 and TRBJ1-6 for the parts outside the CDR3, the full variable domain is EADIYQTPRYLVIGTGKKITLECSQTMGHDKMYWYQQDPGMELHLIHYSYGVNSTEKGDLSSESTVSRIRTEHFPLTLESARPSHTSQYLCASSGGTEGSPLHFGNGTRLTVT.

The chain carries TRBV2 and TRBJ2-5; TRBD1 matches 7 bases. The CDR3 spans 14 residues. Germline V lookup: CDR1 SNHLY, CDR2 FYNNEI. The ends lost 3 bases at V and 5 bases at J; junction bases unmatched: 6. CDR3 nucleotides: TGTGCCAGCAGTGAGATGAGGGGGCGGGAGACCCAGTACTTC. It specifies CASSEMRGRETQYF.

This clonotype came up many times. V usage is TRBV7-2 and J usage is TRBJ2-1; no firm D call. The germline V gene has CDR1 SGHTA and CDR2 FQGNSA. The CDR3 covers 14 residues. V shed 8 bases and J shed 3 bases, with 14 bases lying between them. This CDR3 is CASGGDGRYNEQFF. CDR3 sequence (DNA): TGTGCCAGCGGCGGTGACGGCCGCTACAATGAGCAGTTCTTC.

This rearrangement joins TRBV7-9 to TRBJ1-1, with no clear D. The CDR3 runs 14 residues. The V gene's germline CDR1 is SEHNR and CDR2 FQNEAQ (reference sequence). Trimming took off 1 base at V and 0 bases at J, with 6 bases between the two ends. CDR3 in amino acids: CASSLDSMNTEAFF. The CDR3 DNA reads TGTGCCAGCAGCTTAGACAGCATGAACACTGAAGCTTTCTTT.

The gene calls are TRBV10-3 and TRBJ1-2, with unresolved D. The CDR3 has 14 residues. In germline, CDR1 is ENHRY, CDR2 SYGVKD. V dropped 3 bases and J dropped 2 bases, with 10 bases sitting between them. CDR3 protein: CAISESAKNYGYTF. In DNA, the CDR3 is TGTGCCATCAGTGAATCGGCAAAAAACTATGGCTACACCTTC.

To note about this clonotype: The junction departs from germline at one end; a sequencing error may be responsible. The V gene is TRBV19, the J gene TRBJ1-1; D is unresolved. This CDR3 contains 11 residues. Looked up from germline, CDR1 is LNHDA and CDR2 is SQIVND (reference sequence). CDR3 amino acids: CASSQDWPTVF. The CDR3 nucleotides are TGTGCCAGTAGTCAGGACTGGCCCACCGTCTTT.

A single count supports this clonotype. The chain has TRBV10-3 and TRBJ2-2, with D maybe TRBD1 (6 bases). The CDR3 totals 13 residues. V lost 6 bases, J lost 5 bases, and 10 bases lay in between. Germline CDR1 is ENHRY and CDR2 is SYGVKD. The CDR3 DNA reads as TGTGCCATCAGCCTAGGGGGAACCGGGGAGCTGTTTTTT. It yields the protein CAISLGGTGELFF.

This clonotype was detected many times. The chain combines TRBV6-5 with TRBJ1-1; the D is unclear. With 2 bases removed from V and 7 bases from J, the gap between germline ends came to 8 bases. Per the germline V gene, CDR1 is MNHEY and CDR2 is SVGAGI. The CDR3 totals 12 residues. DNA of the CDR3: TGTGCCAGCAGTTACCTAGGGTTTGAAGCTTTCTTT. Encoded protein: CASSYLGFEAFF.

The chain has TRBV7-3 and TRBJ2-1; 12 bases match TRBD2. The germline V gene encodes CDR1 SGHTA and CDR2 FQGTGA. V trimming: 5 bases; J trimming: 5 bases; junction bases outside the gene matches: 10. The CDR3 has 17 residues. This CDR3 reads CASSHHPSGRADNEQFF. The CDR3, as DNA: TGTGCCAGCAGCCATCACCCTAGCGGGAGGGCCGACAATGAGCAGTTCTTC.

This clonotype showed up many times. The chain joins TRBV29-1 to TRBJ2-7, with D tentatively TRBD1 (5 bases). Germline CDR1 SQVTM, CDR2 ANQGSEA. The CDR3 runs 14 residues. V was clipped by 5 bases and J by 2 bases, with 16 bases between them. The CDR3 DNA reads TGCAGCGTTTCCGAGGCAGGGAAAACCTACGAGCAGTACTTC. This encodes CSVSEAGKTYEQYF.

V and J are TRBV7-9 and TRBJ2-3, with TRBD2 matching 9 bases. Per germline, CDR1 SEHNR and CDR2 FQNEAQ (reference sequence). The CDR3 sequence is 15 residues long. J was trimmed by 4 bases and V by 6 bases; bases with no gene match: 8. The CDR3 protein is CASSRASGIPDTQYF. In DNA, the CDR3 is TGTGCCAGCAGTAGGGCTAGCGGGATCCCAGATACGCAGTATTTT.

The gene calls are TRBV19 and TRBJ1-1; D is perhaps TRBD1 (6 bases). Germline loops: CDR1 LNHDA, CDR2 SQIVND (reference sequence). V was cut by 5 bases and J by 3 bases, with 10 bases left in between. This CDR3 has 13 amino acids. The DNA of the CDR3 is TGTGCCAGTAGTCCCTACAGGGACACTGAAGCTTTCTTT. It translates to CASSPYRDTEAFF. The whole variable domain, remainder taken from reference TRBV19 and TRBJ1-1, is DGGITQSPKYLFRKEGQNVTLSCEQNLNHDAMYWYRQDPGQGLRLIYYSQIVNDFQKGDIAEGYSVSREKKESFPLTVTSAQKNPTAFYLCASSPYRDTEAFFGQGTRLTVV.

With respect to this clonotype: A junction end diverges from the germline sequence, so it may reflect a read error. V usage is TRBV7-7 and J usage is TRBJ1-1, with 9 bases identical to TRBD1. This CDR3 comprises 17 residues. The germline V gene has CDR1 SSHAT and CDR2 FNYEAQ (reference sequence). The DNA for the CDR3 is TGTGCTAGCAGCTTAGCGAGCGACAGGGGGTATAACACTGAAGCTTTCTTT. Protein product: CASSLASDRGYNTEAFF.

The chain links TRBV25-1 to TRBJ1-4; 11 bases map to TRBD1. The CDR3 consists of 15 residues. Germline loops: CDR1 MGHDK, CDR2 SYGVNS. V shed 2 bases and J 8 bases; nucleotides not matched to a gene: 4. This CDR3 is CASSEGGQGGEKLFF. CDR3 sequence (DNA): TGTGCCAGCAGTGAAGGGGGACAGGGGGGGGAAAAACTGTTTTTT.

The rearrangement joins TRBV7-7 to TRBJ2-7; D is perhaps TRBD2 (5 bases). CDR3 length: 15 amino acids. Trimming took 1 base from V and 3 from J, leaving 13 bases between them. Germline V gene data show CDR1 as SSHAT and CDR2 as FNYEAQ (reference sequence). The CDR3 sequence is CASSLGLALHYEQYF. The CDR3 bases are TGTGCCAGCAGCTTAGGGTTAGCGCTTCACTACGAGCAGTACTTC.

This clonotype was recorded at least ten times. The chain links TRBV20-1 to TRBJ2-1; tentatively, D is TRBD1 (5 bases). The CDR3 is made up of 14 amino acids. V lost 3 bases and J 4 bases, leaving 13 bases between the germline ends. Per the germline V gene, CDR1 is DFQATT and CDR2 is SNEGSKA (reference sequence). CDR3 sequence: CSARGQDNYNEQFF. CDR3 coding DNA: TGCAGTGCTAGGGGTCAGGACAATTACAATGAGCAGTTCTTC.

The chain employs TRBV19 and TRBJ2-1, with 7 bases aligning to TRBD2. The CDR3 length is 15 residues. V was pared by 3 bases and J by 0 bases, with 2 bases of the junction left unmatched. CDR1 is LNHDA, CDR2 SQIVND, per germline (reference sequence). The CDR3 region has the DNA TGTGCCAGTAGTATCGGGGGGACCTCCTACAATGAGCAGTTCTTC. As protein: CASSIGGTSYNEQFF.

CDR3 amino acids: CASSDFSSDYGYTF. The CDR3, as DNA: TGCGCCAGCAGCGATTTTTCCAGTGACTATGGCTACACCTTC. The rearrangement links TRBV5-1 to TRBJ1-2; no reliable D call. CDR3 length: 14 amino acids. The V gene lost 4 bases and the J gene lost 3 bases, with 13 bases spanning the gap. The germline V gene encodes CDR1 SGHRS and CDR2 YFSETQ. The full variable domain, its missing parts supplied by reference TRBV5-1 and TRBJ1-2, is KAGVTQTPRYLIKTRGQQVTLSCSPISGHRSVSWYQQTPGQGLQFLFEYFSETQRNKGNFPGRFSGRQFSNSRSEMNVSTLELGDSALYLCASSDFSSDYGYTFGSGTRLTVV.

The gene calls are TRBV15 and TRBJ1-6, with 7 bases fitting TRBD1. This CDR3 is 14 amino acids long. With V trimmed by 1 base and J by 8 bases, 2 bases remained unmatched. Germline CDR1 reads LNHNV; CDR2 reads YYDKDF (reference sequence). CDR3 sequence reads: CATSRGQGDSPLHF. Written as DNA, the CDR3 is TGTGCCACCAGCAGAGGACAGGGAGATTCACCCCTCCACTTT.

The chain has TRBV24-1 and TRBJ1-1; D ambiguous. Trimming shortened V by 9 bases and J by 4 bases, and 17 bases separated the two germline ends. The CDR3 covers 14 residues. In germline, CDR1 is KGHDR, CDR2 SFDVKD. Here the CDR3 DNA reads TGTGCCACCCCCCCCGGCGGTAAGGCCACTGAAGCTTTCTTT. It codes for CATPPGGKATEAFF.

The DNA of the CDR3 is TGTGCCAGCAGCTTACAGGGTAGCACAGATACGCAGTATTTT. The encoded protein is CASSLQGSTDTQYF. The V and J genes are TRBV7-2 and TRBJ2-3; D might be TRBD1 (5 bases). V dropped 2 bases and J dropped 0 bases, with 6 bases sitting between them. The CDR3 spans 14 residues. Germline CDR1 is SGHTA and CDR2 is FQGNSA. Looking up the rest from reference TRBV7-2 and TRBJ2-3 gives the full variable domain: GAGVSQSPSNKVTEKGKDVELRCDPISGHTALYWYRQSLGQGLEFLIYFQGNSAPDKSGLPSDRFSAERTGGSVSTLTIQRTQQEDSAVYLCASSLQGSTDTQYFGPGTRLTVL.

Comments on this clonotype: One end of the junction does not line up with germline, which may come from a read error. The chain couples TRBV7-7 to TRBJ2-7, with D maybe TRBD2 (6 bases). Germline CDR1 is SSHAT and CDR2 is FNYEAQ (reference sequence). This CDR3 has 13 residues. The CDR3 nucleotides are TGTGCTAGCAGCCAGGTTGGAGGGGACGAGCAGTACTTC. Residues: CASSQVGGDEQYF.

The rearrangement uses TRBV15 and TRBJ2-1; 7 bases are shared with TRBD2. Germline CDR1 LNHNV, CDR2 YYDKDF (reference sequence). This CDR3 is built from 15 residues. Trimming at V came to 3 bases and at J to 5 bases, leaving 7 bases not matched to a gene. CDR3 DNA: TGTGCCACCAGCAGCGAGCGGGGTAGGGACAATGAGCAGTTCTTC. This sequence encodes CATSSERGRDNEQFF.

CDR3 sequence (DNA): TGCAGTGCTAGAGATTCCGCGGGAGCCCGCCCCCGGGAGCAGTACTTC. It yields the protein CSARDSAGARPREQYF. The rearrangement uses TRBV20-1 and TRBJ2-7; 7 bases are shared with TRBD2. CDR1 is DFQATT, CDR2 SNEGSKA, per germline (reference sequence). CDR3 length: 16 amino acids. V lost 0 bases and J lost 7; bases outside the gene matches: 15.

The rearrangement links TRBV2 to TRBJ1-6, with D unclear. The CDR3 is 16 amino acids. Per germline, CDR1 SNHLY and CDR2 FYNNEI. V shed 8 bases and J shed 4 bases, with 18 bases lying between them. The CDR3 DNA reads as TGTGCCAGCCTGAGAGCCAGTGGGAATTATAATTCACCCCTCCACTTT. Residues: CASLRASGNYNSPLHF.

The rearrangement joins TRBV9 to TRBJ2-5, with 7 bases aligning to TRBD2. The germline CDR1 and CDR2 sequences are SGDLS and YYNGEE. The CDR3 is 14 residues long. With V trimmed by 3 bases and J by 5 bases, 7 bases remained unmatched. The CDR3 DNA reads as TGTGCCAGCAGCGGCGGACTAGTGCGGGAGACCCAGTACTTC. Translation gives CASSGGLVRETQYF. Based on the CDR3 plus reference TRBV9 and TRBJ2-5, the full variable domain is DSGVTQTPKHLITATGQRVTLRCSPRSGDLSVYWYQQSLDQGLQFLIQYYNGEERAKGNILERFSAQQFPDLHSELNLSSLELGDSALYFCASSGGLVRETQYFGPGTRLLVL.